The 28 T cell receptor beta chains reported below all come from one sample, sequenced in a study of T cell changes during pregnancy in multiple sclerosis. Assay used: immunoSEQ multiplex PCR; TCRdb lists only in-frame clones, some missing. The sample shows under 50,000 clones, about 93% of them seen only once. This sample comprised CD4+ T cells from peripheral blood mononuclear cells, obtained in the second trimester of pregnancy. The receptors originated from a female donor in good health, enrolled as a control in a pregnancy study.

The chain couples TRBV11-2 to TRBJ2-1; TRBD1 aligns across 9 bases. The CDR3 sequence is 13 residues long. Germline V gives CDR1 SGHAT, CDR2 FQNNGV. After removal of 4 bases from V and 8 bases from J, the junction contained 3 bases not matched to a gene. The CDR3 loop is CASSSDRGHEQFF. DNA of the CDR3: TGTGCCAGCAGCTCGGACAGGGGCCATGAGCAGTTCTTC.

This clone was observed a single time. The chain couples TRBV5-7 to TRBJ1-2, with 10 bases aligning to TRBD1. TRBV5-7 is an ORF for which the function is uncertain. The CDR3 consists of 19 residues. V was pared by 1 base and J by 4 bases, with 16 bases of the junction left unmatched. The CDR3 DNA reads as TGTGCCAGCAGCTTGTCCCCCTGGACAGGGGGGTGCAATACCTATGGCTACACCTTC. Encoded protein: CASSLSPWTGGCNTYGYTF.

The chain links TRBV27 to TRBJ2-1; 10 bases match TRBD1. V trimming: 6 bases; J trimming: 6 bases; junction bases outside the gene matches: 2. The length of the CDR3 is 13 residues. CDR1 and CDR2 from the germline V gene are MNHEY and SMNVEV (reference sequence). CDR3 sequence: CASRRTGGNEQFF. CDR3 nucleotide sequence: TGTGCCAGCAGGCGGACAGGGGGCAATGAGCAGTTCTTC.

The chain recombines TRBV18 with TRBJ2-5; 12 bases are shared with TRBD2. Germline values: CDR1 KGHSH, CDR2 LQKENI. With V trimmed by 3 bases and J by 3 bases, 5 bases remained unmatched. CDR3 length: 16 residues. The chain's CDR3 is CASSPRLAGDKETQYF. The CDR3 region has the DNA TGTGCCAGCTCACCGCGACTAGCGGGAGACAAAGAGACCCAGTACTTC. The whole variable domain, filled in from reference TRBV18 and TRBJ2-5, reads NAGVMQNPRHLVRRRGQEARLRCSPMKGHSHVYWYRQLPEEGLKFMVYLQKENIIDESGMPKERFSAEFPKEGPSILRIQQVVRGDSAAYFCASSPRLAGDKETQYFGPGTRLLVL.

The J gene is TRBJ1-1, the V gene TRBV19, with no clear D. From germline, CDR1 is LNHDA and CDR2 SQIVND (reference sequence). The CDR3 loop spans 14 amino acids. The V gene lost 7 bases and the J gene lost 1 base, with 13 bases spanning the gap. The CDR3 region is CASTSRERNTEAFF. For the CDR3, the DNA is TGTGCCAGTACCTCGCGGGAGCGGAACACTGAAGCTTTCTTT.

The chain couples TRBV9 to TRBJ2-7; 7 bases match TRBD2. The CDR3 is made up of 18 amino acids. V shed 0 bases, J shed 0 bases, and the junction held 12 bases outside the gene matches. The germline V gene has CDR1 SGDLS and CDR2 YYNGEE. The CDR3 DNA reads as TGTGCCAGCAGCGTAGAGCACCCGACTAGCTATTTCTCCTACGAGCAGTACTTC. Protein product: CASSVEHPTSYFSYEQYF.

This chain uses TRBV2 with TRBJ2-1, with a possible D match to TRBD1 (6 bases). V was clipped by 5 bases and J by 5 bases, with 10 bases between them. The germline gives CDR1 SNHLY, CDR2 FYNNEI. The CDR3 is 13 amino acids. The CDR3 bases are TGTGCCAGCAGTCAAGGACAGAACAATGAGCAGTTCTTC. As protein: CASSQGQNNEQFF.

V and J are TRBV28 and TRBJ1-4, with D maybe TRBD1 (5 bases). The CDR3 loop spans 12 amino acids. Deletions cut 8 bases from V and 8 bases from J, with 12 bases between. Germline lookup yields CDR1 MDHEN and CDR2 SYDVKM. The CDR3 sequence: CASGDYPEKLFF. The CDR3 DNA reads TGTGCCAGCGGGGACTATCCCGAAAAACTGTTTTTT. The whole variable domain, remainder taken from reference TRBV28 and TRBJ1-4, is DVKVTQSSRYLVKRTGEKVFLECVQDMDHENMFWYRQDPGLGLRLIYFSYDVKMKEKGDIPEGYSVSREKKERFSLILESASTNQTSMYLCASGDYPEKLFFGSGTQLSVL.

The gene calls are TRBV25-1 and TRBJ2-1; D is undetermined. This CDR3 spans 17 amino acids. V dropped 3 bases and J dropped 4 bases, with 19 bases sitting between them. Germline V gene data show CDR1 as MGHDK and CDR2 as SYGVNS. CDR3 in amino acids: CASSDESWYRPYNEQFF. The CDR3 DNA reads TGTGCCAGCAGTGACGAATCGTGGTACAGACCTTACAATGAGCAGTTCTTC.

J is TRBJ2-1 and V is TRBV5-4, with TRBD1 matching over 7 bases. Germline V gene lookup returns CDR1 SGHNT and CDR2 YYREEE (reference sequence). The CDR3 is 17 residues long. With 7 bases clipped from V and 4 bases from J, the junction kept 17 bases outside the gene matches. This CDR3 is CASPSEGAQTTYNEQFF. CDR3 DNA: TGTGCCAGCCCCTCCGAGGGGGCACAGACTACTTACAATGAGCAGTTCTTC.

The chain links TRBV7-2 to TRBJ1-1; TRBD1 is a possible D gene (5 bases). Deletions cut 1 base from V and 13 bases from J, with 13 bases between. Germline loops: CDR1 SGHTA, CDR2 FQGNSA. CDR3 length: 12 amino acids. CDR3 region: CASSLGGGVDFF. The CDR3 nucleotides read TGTGCCAGCAGCTTAGGTGGGGGGGTTGATTTCTTT.

The genes are TRBV4-1 and TRBJ2-3, with D possibly being TRBD1 (5 bases). Looked up from germline, CDR1 is MGHRA and CDR2 is YSYEKL. Trimming pared 4 bases from V and 3 bases from J, leaving 11 bases between. The CDR3 extends over 14 amino acids. The CDR3 sequence is CASSRGMGTDTQYF. As DNA, the CDR3 is TGCGCCAGCAGCCGGGGCATGGGAACAGATACGCAGTATTTT.

This clone was seen just once. The chain couples TRBV19 to TRBJ2-4, with D possibly being TRBD1 (6 bases). Germline CDR1 LNHDA, CDR2 SQIVND (reference sequence). The CDR3 has 15 residues. V was cut by 3 bases and J by 1 base, with 10 bases left in between. DNA of the CDR3: TGTGCCAGTAGTATTGGGGGCAGGGCCAAAAACATTCAGTACTTC. This gives the protein CASSIGGRAKNIQYF.

The chain links TRBV19 to TRBJ2-6; 8 bases are shared with TRBD1. Germline-derived CDR1 and CDR2 are LNHDA and SQIVND (reference sequence). This CDR3 comprises 15 residues. V dropped 8 bases and J dropped 0; count of bases not matched to a gene: 3. In DNA, the CDR3 is TGTGCCAGTGTGACAGGGGCCTCTGGGGCCAACGTCCTGACTTTC. Protein sequence: CASVTGASGANVLTF.

The rearrangement joins TRBV7-2 to TRBJ1-1; 7 bases line up with TRBD1. This CDR3 is 14 amino acids long. Germline lookup yields CDR1 SGHTA and CDR2 FQGNSA. V trimming: 11 bases; J trimming: 1 base; junction bases outside the gene matches: 10. Written as DNA, the CDR3 is TGTGCCTCCAAAGGGGGACAGCAGAACACTGAAGCTTTCTTT. This sequence encodes CASKGGQQNTEAFF.

By its share, this clone is medium-sized (0.01 to 0.1%). At one end the junction does not follow the germline gene, possibly because of a read error. The rearrangement links TRBV30 to TRBJ1-6, with 7 bases aligning to TRBD1. The CDR3 runs 17 residues. The germline V gene encodes CDR1 GTSNPN and CDR2 SVGIG (reference sequence). CDR3 coding DNA: TGTGCCTGGAGTGGCGGGATAGGGGGCGGCTATAATTTACCCCTCCACTTT. Protein product: CAWSGGIGGGYNLPLHF.

This rearrangement joins TRBV2 to TRBJ2-4; maybe TRBD1 (7 bases). V shed 1 base and J shed 6 bases, with 13 bases lying between them. Looked up from germline, CDR1 is SNHLY and CDR2 is FYNNEI. The CDR3 is 15 amino acids. CDR3 sequence (DNA): TGTGCCAGCAGTGAAGGACAGGGAGGAGGAAACATTCAGTACTTC. Translation: CASSEGQGGGNIQYF.

A remark on this clone: Because the CDR3's place on the DNA is in doubt, the DNA is left out and the CDR3 is given as listed by TCRdb. The CDR3 sequence: CASSQVGEGAKRETRYF. The chain carries TRBV4-1 and TRBJ2-5; the DNA was not compared with TRBD1, the D call given in the table. The CDR3 length is 17 residues, termini included. Germline V gene sequence: CDR1 MGHRA, CDR2 YSYEKL.

The rearrangement uses TRBV7-2 and TRBJ1-1, with 10 nucleotides matching TRBD1. The CDR3 loop spans 14 amino acids. V was clipped by 5 bases and J by 6 bases; unmatched bases: 6. The germline V gene encodes CDR1 SGHTA and CDR2 FQGNSA. CDR3 region: CASSPRGQGSEAFF. The CDR3 nucleotides read TGTGCCAGCAGCCCCCGGGGACAGGGGTCTGAAGCTTTCTTT. The variable domain in full, completed from reference TRBV7-2 and TRBJ1-1, reads GAGVSQSPSNKVTEKGKDVELRCDPISGHTALYWYRQSLGQGLEFLIYFQGNSAPDKSGLPSDRFSAERTGGSVSTLTIQRTQQEDSAVYLCASSPRGQGSEAFFGQGTRLTVV.

The V gene is TRBV7-9, the J gene TRBJ1-2; the D is unclear. CDR3 size: 14 residues. The V end lost 4 bases, the J end lost 0 bases, and 9 bases lay between the germline ends. From germline, CDR1 is SEHNR and CDR2 FQNEAQ (reference sequence). This CDR3 reads CASSSFSANYGYTF. The CDR3 DNA is TGTGCCAGCAGCTCGTTCTCAGCTAACTATGGCTACACCTTC.

This clone appeared a single time. This chain joins TRBV29-1 and TRBJ1-1; 7 positions agree with TRBD1. Germline V gene sequence: CDR1 SQVTM, CDR2 ANQGSEA. With 4 bases clipped from V and 1 base from J, the junction kept 0 bases outside the gene matches. There are 12 residues in the CDR3. The CDR3 DNA is TGCAGCGTTGGACAGGGGAACACTGAAGCTTTCTTT. It is translated as CSVGQGNTEAFF.

As concerns this clone: This CDR3 is also generated by other DNA sequences in the sample. The chain has TRBV6-6 and TRBJ1-4; 7 bases map to TRBD1. After removal of 6 bases from V and 7 bases from J, the junction contained 8 bases not matched to a gene. Germline CDR1 is MNHNY and CDR2 is SVGAGI (reference sequence). The CDR3 covers 14 residues. The CDR3 protein is CASSRGGRGEKLFF. CDR3 nucleotide sequence: TGTGCCAGCAGCCGAGGGGGCAGGGGTGAAAAACTGTTTTTT.

This chain joins TRBV11-2 and TRBJ1-4; 9 bases match TRBD1. This CDR3 spans 15 amino acids. V shed 3 bases, J shed 8 bases, and the junction held 7 bases outside the gene matches. CDR1 and CDR2 (germline): SGHAT, FQNNGV. The CDR3, as DNA: TGTGCCAGCAGCTTTCCGACAGGGGGTAGCGAAAAACTGTTTTTT. This gives the protein CASSFPTGGSEKLFF.

The V and J genes are TRBV15 and TRBJ1-5; weak D call: TRBD1 (5 bases). The germline CDR1 and CDR2 sequences are LNHNV and YYDKDF (reference sequence). V was trimmed by 5 bases and J by 2 bases, leaving 10 bases between them. The CDR3 runs to 14 residues. Here the CDR3 reads CATSQWGGNQPQHF. The CDR3 region has the DNA TGTGCCACCAGCCAGTGGGGGGGCAATCAGCCCCAGCATTTT.

The V call is TRBV19, the J call TRBJ1-1, with no clear D. CDR1 and CDR2 (germline): LNHDA, SQIVND (reference sequence). This CDR3 is 14 amino acids long. Between the trimmed V and J ends, which lost 5 bases and 1 base, there was a span of 11 bases. The CDR3: CASSRIAPNTEAFF. The DNA for the CDR3 is TGTGCCAGTAGTCGTATAGCCCCGAACACTGAAGCTTTCTTT.

V is TRBV9 and J is TRBJ1-2; D gene unclear. V was clipped by 2 bases and J by 1 base, with 15 bases between them. From germline, CDR1 is SGDLS and CDR2 YYNGEE. The CDR3 consists of 16 residues. The CDR3: CASSVTPREVNYGYTF. The CDR3 DNA is TGTGCCAGCAGCGTTACCCCCCGCGAGGTTAACTATGGCTACACCTTC.

J is TRBJ2-2 and V is TRBV6-5, with D possibly TRBD1 on 6 matching bases. Germline CDR1 reads MNHEY; CDR2 reads SVGAGI. This CDR3 comprises 14 residues. Trimming left V 6 bases short and J 4 bases short, with 12 bases between. The CDR3 spells CASSPTGFTGELFF. In nucleotides, the CDR3 is TGTGCCAGCAGCCCAACAGGGTTCACCGGGGAGCTGTTTTTT.

This clone has only one observation. DNA of the CDR3: TGTGCCAGTAGTATAGGAGATAGTCAGTACTTC. Translating gives CASSIGDSQYF. The genes are TRBV19 and TRBJ2-7, with D unclear. This CDR3 has 11 residues. From germline, CDR1 is LNHDA and CDR2 SQIVND (reference sequence). The V end lost 1 base, the J end lost 10 bases, and 8 bases lay between the germline ends.